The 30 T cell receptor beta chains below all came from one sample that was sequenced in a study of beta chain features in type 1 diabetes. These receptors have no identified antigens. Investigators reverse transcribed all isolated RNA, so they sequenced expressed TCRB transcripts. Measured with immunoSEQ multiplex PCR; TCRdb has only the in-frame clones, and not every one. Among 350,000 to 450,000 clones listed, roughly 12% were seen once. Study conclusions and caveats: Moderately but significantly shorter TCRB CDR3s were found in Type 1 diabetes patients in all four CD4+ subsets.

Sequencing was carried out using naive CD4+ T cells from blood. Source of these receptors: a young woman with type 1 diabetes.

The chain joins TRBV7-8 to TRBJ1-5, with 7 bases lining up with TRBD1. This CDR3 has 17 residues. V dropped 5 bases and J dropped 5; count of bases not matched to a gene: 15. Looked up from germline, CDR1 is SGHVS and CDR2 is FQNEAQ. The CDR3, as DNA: TGTGCCAGCAGCCGACTCCCGGGAGACAGGGCGGATCAGCCCCAGCATTTT. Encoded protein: CASSRLPGDRADQPQHF.

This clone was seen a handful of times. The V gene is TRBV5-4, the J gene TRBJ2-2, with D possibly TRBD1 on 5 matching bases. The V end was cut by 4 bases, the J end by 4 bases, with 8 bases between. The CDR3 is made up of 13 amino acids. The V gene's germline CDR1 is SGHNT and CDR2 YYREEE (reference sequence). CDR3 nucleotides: TGTGCCAGCAGCAAGGGGTCCACCGGGGAGCTGTTTTTT. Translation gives CASSKGSTGELFF. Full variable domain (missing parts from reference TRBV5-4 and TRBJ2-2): ETGVTQSPTHLIKTRGQQVTLRCSSQSGHNTVSWYQQALGQGPQFIFQYYREEENGRGNFPPRFSGLQFPNYSSELNVNALELDDSALYLCASSKGSTGELFFGEGSRLTVL.

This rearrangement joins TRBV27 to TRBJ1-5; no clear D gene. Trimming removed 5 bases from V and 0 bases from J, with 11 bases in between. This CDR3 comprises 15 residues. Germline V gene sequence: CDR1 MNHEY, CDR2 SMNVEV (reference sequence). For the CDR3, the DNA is TGTGCCAGCAGTCGAACAGCGGATAGCAATCAGCCCCAGCATTTT. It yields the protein CASSRTADSNQPQHF.

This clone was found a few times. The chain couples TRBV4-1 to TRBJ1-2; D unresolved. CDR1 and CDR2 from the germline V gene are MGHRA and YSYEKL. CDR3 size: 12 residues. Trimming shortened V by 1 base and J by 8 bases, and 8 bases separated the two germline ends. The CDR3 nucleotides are TGCGCCAGCAGCCAAGGATCGCGCGGCTACACCTTC. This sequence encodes CASSQGSRGYTF.

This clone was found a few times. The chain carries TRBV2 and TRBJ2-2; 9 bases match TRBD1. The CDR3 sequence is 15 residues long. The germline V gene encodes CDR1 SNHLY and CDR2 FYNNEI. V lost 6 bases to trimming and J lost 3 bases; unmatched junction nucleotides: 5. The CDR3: CASRGDRVDTGELFF. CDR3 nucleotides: TGTGCCAGCAGGGGGGACAGGGTGGACACCGGGGAGCTGTTTTTT.

For the CDR3, the DNA is TGTGCCAGCAGCCTCCTAACAGGGGTCGAGCAGTACTTC. Translation gives CASSLLTGVEQYF. The genes are TRBV14 and TRBJ2-7; 7 nucleotides agree with TRBD1. The CDR3 totals 13 residues. J lost 6 bases, V lost 4 bases, and 6 bases had no gene match. Germline V CDR1 and CDR2: SGHDN, FVKESK.

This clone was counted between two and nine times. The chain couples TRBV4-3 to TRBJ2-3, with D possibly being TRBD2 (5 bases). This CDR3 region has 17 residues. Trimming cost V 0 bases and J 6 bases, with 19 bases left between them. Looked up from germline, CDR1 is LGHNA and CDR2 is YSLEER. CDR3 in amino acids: CASSQDVPPLTRDTQYF. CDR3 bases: TGCGCCAGCAGCCAAGATGTACCCCCCCTCACTAGGGATACGCAGTATTTT.

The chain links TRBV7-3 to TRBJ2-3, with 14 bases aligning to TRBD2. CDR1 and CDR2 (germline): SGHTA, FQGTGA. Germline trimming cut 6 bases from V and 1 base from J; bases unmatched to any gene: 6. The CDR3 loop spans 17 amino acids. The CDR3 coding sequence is TGTGCCAGCAGTCTCGGGACTAGCGGGAGTGGCACAGATACGCAGTATTTT. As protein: CASSLGTSGSGTDTQYF.

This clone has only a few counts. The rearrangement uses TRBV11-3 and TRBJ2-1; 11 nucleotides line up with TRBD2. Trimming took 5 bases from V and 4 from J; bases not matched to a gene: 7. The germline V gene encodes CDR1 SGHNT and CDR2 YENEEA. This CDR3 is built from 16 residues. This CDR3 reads CASSNRLAGPYNEQFF. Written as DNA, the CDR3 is TGTGCCAGCAGCAACCGACTAGCGGGGCCATACAATGAGCAGTTCTTC.

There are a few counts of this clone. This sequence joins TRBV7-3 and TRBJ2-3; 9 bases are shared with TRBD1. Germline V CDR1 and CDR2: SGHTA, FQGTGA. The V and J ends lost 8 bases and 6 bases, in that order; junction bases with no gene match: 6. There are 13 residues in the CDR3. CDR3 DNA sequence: TGTGCCAGCGGTACAGGGGGCGGTGATACGCAGTATTTT. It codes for CASGTGGGDTQYF.

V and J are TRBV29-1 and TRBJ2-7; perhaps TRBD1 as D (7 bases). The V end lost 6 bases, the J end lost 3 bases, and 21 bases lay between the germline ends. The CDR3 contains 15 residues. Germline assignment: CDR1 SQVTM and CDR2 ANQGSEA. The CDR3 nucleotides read TGCAGCGTAGGCAGCCGACAGGGAGGAAACTACGAGCAGTACTTC. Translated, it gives CSVGSRQGGNYEQYF.

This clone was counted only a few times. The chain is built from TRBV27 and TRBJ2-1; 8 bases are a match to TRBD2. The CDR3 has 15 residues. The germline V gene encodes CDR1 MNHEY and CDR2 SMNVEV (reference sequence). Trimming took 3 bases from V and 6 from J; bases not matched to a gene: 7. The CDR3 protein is CASSFDGRAANEQFF. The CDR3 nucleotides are TGTGCCAGCAGTTTTGACGGGAGGGCTGCCAATGAGCAGTTCTTC.

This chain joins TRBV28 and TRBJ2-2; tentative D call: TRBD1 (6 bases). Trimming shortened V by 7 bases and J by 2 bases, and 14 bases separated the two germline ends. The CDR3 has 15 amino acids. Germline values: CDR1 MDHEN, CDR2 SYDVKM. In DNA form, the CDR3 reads TGTGCCAGCACTATCCCACAGGGTAACACCGGGGAGCTGTTTTTT. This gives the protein CASTIPQGNTGELFF.

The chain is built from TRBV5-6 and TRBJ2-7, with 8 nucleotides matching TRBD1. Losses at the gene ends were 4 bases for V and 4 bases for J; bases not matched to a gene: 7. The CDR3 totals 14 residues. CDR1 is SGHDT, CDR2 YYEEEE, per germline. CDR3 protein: CASSPRQGRYEQYF. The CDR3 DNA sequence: TGTGCCAGCAGCCCCCGACAGGGGAGGTACGAGCAGTACTTC.

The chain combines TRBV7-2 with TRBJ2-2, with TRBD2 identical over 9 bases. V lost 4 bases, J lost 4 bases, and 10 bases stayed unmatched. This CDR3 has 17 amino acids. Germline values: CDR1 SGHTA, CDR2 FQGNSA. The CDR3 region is CASSSPPGGRATGELFF. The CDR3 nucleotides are TGTGCCAGCAGCTCCCCACCTGGCGGGAGGGCCACCGGGGAGCTGTTTTTT.

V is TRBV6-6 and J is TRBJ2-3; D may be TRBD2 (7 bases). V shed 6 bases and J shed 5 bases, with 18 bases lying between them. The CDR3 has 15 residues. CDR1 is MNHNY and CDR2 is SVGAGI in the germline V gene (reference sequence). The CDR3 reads CASSTWGGLGDTQYF. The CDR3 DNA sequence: TGTGCCAGCAGCACTTGGGGGGGGCTAGGAGATACGCAGTATTTT.

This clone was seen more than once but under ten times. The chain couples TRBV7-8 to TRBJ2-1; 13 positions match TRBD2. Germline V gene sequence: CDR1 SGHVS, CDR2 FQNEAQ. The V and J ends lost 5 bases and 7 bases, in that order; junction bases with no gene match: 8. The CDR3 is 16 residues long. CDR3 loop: CASSLTSGGARNEQFF. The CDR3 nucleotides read TGTGCCAGCAGCCTCACTAGCGGGGGGGCTAGGAATGAGCAGTTCTTC.

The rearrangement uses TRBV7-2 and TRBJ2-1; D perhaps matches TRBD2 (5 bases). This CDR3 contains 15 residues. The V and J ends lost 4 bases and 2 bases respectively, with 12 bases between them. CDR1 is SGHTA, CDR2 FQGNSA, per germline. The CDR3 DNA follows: TGTGCCAGCAGCTCCCTTAGCGCTGCCTACAATGAGCAGTTCTTC. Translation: CASSSLSAAYNEQFF. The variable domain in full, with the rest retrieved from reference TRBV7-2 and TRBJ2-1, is GAGVSQSPSNKVTEKGKDVELRCDPISGHTALYWYRQSLGQGLEFLIYFQGNSAPDKSGLPSDRFSAERTGGSVSTLTIQRTQQEDSAVYLCASSSLSAAYNEQFFGPGTRLTVL.

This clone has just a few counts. The CDR3, as DNA: TGCGCCAGCAGCCCCCCCGGCGGGGGTACCGGGGAGCAGTACTTC. Its translation is CASSPPGGGTGEQYF. V is TRBV4-1 and J is TRBJ2-7; TRBD2 matches 7 bases. After removal of 4 bases from V and 7 bases from J, the junction contained 13 bases not matched to a gene. The CDR3 length is 15 residues. CDR1 is MGHRA, CDR2 YSYEKL, per germline.

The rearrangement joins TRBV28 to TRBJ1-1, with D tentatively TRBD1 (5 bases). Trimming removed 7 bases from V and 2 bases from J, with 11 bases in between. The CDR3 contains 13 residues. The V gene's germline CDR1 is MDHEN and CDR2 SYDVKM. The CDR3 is CASNPGANTEAFF. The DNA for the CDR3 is TGTGCCAGCAACCCTGGGGCAAACACTGAAGCTTTCTTT.

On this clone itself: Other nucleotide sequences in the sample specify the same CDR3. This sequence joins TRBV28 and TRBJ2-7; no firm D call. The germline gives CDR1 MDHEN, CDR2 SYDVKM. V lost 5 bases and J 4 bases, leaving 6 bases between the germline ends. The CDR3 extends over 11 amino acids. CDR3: CASSPRYEQYF. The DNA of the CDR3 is TGTGCCAGCAGTCCTCGGTACGAGCAGTACTTC.

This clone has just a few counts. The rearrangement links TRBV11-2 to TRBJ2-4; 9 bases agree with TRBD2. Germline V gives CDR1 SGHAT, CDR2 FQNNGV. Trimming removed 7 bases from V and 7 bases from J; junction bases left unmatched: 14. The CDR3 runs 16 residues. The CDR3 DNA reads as TGTGCCAGCACCCTAGCGGGGACCTCCTCGTGGAACATTCAGTACTTC. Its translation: CASTLAGTSSWNIQYF. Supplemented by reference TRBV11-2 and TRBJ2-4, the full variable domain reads EAGVAQSPRYKIIEKRQSVAFWCNPISGHATLYWYQQILGQGPKLLIQFQNNGVVDDSQLPKDRFSAERLKGVDSTLKIQPAKLEDSAVYLCASTLAGTSSWNIQYFGAGTRLSVL.

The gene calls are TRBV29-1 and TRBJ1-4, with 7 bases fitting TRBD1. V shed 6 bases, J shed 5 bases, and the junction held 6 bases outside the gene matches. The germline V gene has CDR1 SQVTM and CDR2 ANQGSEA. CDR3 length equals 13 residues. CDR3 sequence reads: CSVATGTNEKLFF. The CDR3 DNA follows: TGCAGCGTAGCGACAGGGACAAATGAAAAACTGTTTTTT. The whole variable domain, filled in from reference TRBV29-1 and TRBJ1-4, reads SAVISQKPSRDICQRGTSLTIQCQVDSQVTMMFWYRQQPGQSLTLIATANQGSEATYESGFVIDKFPISRPNLTFSTLTVSNMSPEDSSIYLCSVATGTNEKLFFGSGTQLSVL.

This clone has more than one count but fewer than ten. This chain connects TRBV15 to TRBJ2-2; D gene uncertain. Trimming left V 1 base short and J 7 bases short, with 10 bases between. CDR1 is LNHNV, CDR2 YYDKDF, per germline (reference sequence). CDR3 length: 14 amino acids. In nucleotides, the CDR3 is TGTGCCACCAGCAGAGTTCGCAGTGGCGGGGAGCTGTTTTTT. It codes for CATSRVRSGGELFF.

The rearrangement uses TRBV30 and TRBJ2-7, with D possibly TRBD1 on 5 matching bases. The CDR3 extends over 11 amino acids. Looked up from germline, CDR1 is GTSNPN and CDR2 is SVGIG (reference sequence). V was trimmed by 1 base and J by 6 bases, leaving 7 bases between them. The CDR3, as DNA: TGTGCCTGGAGTGGACAGCGCGAGCAGTACTTC. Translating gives CAWSGQREQYF. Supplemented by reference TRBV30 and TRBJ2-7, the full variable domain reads SQTIHQWPATLVQPVGSPLSLECTVEGTSNPNLYWYRQAAGRGLQLLFYSVGIGQISSEVPQNLSASRPQDRQFILSSKKLLLSDSGFYLCAWSGQREQYFGPGTRLTVT.

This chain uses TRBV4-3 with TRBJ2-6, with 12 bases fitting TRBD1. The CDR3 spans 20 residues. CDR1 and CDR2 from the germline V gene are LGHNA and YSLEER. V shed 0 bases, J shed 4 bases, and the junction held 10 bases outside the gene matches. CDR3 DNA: TGCGCCAGCAGCCAAGATCTCACCGTGGGACAGGGGGCCGGGGCCAACGTCCTGACTTTC. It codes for CASSQDLTVGQGAGANVLTF.

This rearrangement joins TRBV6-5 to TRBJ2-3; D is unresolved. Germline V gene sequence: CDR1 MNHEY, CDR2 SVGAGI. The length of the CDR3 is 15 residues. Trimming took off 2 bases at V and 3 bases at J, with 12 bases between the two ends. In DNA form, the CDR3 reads TGTGCCAGCAGTTACGCCCGGGTGACGACAGATACGCAGTATTTT. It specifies CASSYARVTTDTQYF.

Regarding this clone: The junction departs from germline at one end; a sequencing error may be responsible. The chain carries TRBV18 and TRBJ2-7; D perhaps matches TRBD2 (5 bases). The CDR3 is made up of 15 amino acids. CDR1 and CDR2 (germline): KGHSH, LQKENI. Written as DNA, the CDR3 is TGTGCCAACTCACCCCGGACTCTCCAAACATACGAGCAGTACTTC. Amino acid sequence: CANSPRTLQTYEQYF. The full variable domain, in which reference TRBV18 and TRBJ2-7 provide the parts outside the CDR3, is NAGVMQNPRHLVRRRGQEARLRCSPMKGHSHVYWYRQLPEEGLKFMVYLQKENIIDESGMPKERFSAEFPKEGPSILRIQQVVRGDSAAYFCANSPRTLQTYEQYFGPGTRLTVT.

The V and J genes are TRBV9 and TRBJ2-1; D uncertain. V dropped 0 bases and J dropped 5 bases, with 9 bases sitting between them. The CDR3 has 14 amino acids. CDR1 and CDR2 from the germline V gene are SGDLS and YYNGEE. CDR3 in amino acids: CASSVDGTNNEQFF. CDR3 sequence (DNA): TGTGCCAGCAGCGTAGACGGTACCAACAATGAGCAGTTCTTC.

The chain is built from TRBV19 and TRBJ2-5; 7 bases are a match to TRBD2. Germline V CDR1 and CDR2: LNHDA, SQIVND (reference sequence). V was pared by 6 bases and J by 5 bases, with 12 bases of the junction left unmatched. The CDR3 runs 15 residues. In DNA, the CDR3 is TGTGCCAGTAGAGACCAAGCGGGGCCTCGGGAGACCCAGTACTTC. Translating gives CASRDQAGPRETQYF.